The clone carrying this TCR beta chain appeared a few times. The data were obtained in a study of naive and memory T cell subsets. An oligonucleotide containing a UMI was ligated to the 3' end of TCR cDNA. Whole-blood samples were less than 3 ml of peripheral blood from healthy adult volunteers. Reverse transcription used DNase-treated unsorted total RNA, aiming for roughly 1 to 1,100 ng. This CDR3 is built from 16 residues. Looked up from germline, CDR1 is MGHDK and CDR2 is SYGVNS. The V end was cut by 6 bases, the J end by 4 bases, with 21 bases between. The SP2 primer and nested alpha and beta constant region primers amplified ligated cDNA in four rounds. Reverse transcription of blood and skin TCR RNA was primed at alpha and beta constant regions. MiXCR, applied by TCRdb to the 5' RACE reads, yields one record per CDR3 protein. The sample yields 55,000 to 65,000 distinct CDR3 sequences, around 8% seen once.

The chain employs TRBV25-1 and TRBJ2-5; D perhaps matches TRBD1 (6 bases). This TCR came from a female donor in good health. This chain's CDR3 is CASSHRGGEPVETQYF. DNA for the CDR3: TGTGCCAGCAGCCACCGAGGGGGAGAGCCTGTAGAGACCCAGTACTTC.